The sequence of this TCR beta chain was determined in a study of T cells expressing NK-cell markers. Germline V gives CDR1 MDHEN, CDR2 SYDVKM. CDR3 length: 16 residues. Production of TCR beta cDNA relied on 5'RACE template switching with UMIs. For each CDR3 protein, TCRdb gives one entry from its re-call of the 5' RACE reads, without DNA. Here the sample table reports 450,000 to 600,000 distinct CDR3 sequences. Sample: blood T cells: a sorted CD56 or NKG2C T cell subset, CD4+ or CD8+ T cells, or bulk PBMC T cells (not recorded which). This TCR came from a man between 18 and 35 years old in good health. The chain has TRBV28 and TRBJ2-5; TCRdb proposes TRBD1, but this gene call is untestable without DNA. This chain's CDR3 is CASSSAGQGLKETQYF.